This TCR beta chain comes out of a study of T-cell reconstitution after alpha-beta-depleted transplantation in children. This sample's TCRbeta library carried unique molecular identifier barcodes. From the PCR reads, TCRdb called clonotypes with MiXCR, one entry per CDR3 protein. The data show 200,000 or so distinct CDR3 sequences, 5% to 7.5% seen once. This clonotype occurred many times. The antigen remains unidentified. Findings and limits, study-wide: The study reportedly traced alpha-beta T cells about two months after transplant to several hundred expanded graft clones. Recipient T cells and thymic progenitors that survived gave rise to the high TCRbeta diversity observed at day 60 in some patients. By one year post-transplant, T-cell counts and diversity largely arose from T cells that were newly produced.

This TCR was recovered from a girl less than two years old with combined immunodeficiency, due to receive a stem cell transplant. The sequencing here drew on PBMCs, taken before TCRalphabeta/CD19-depleted stem cell transplant.

The DNA of the CDR3 is TGTGCCAGCAGTCCGGGACTAGCGGGAGGGCCCTCGAACAATGAGCAGTTCTTC. This sequence encodes CASSPGLAGGPSNNEQFF. The V gene is TRBV28, the J gene TRBJ2-1; 16 nucleotides line up with TRBD2. The CDR3 covers 18 residues. Germline V gives CDR1 MDHEN, CDR2 SYDVKM. V lost 5 bases to trimming and J lost 5 bases; unmatched junction nucleotides: 9.